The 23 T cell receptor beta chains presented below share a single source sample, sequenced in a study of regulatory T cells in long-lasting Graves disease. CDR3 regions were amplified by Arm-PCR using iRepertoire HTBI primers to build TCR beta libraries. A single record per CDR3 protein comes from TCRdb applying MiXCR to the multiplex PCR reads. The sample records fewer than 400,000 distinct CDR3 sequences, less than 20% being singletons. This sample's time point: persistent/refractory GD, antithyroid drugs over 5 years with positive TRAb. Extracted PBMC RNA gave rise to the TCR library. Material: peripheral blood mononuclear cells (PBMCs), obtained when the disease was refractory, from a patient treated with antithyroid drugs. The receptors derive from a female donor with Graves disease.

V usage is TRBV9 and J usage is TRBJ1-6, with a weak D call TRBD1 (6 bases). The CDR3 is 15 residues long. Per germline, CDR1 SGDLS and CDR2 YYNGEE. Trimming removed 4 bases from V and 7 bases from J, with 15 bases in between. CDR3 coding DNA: TGTGCCAGCAGCATCCATGGGGGGGCGAATTCACCCCTCCACTTT. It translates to CASSIHGGANSPLHF.

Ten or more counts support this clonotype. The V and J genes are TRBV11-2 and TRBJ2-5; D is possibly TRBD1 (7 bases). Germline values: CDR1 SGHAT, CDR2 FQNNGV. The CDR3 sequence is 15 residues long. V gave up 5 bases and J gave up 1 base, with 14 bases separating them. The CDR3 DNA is TGTGCCAGCAGCCTCGCGGGACAGCGCCAAGAGACCCAGTACTTC. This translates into CASSLAGQRQETQYF.

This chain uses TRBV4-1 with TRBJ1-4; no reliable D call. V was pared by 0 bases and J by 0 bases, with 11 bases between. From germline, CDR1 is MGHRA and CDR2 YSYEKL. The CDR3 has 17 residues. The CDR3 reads CASSQDPPGATNEKLFF. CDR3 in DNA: TGCGCCAGCAGCCAAGATCCGCCGGGAGCAACTAATGAAAAACTGTTTTTT.

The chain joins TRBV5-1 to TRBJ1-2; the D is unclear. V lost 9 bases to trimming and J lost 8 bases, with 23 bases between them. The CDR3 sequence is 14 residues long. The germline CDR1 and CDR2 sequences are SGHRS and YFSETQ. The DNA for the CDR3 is TGCGCCACCAAGGACTATGGCGAAACCTCCGGCTACACCTTC. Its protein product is CATKDYGETSGYTF. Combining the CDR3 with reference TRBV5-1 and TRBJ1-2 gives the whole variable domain KAGVTQTPRYLIKTRGQQVTLSCSPISGHRSVSWYQQTPGQGLQFLFEYFSETQRNKGNFPGRFSGRQFSNSRSEMNVSTLELGDSALYLCATKDYGETSGYTFGSGTRLTVV.

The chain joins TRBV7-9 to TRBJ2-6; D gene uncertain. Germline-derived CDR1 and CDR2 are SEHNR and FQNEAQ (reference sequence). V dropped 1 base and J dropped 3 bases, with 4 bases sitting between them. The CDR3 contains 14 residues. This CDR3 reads CASSLVVGANVLTF. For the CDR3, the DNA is TGTGCCAGCAGCTTAGTGGTTGGGGCCAACGTCCTGACTTTC.

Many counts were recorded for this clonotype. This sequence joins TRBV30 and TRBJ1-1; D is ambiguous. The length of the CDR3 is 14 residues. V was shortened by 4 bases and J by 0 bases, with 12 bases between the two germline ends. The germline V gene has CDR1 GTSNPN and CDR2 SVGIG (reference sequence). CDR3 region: CAWTQSVMNTEAFF. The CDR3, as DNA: TGTGCCTGGACCCAATCAGTCATGAACACTGAAGCTTTCTTT.

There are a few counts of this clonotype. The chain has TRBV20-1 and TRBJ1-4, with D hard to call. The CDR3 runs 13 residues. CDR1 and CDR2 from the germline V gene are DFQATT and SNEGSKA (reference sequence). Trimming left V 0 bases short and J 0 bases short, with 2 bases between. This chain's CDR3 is CSAREPTNEKLFF. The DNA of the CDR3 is TGCAGTGCTAGAGAGCCAACTAATGAAAAACTGTTTTTT.

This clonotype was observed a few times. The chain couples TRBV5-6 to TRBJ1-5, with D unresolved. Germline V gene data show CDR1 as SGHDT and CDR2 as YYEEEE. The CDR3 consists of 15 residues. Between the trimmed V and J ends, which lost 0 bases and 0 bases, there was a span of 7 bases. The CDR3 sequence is CASSLGLYSNQPQHF. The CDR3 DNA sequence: TGTGCCAGCAGCTTGGGACTCTATAGCAATCAGCCCCAGCATTTT.

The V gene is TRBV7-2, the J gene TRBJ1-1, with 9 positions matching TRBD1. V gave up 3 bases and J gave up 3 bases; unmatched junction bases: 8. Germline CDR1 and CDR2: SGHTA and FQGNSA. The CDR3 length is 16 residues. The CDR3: CASSLDRGKMDTEAFF. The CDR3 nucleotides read TGTGCCAGCAGCTTGGACAGGGGCAAAATGGACACTGAAGCTTTCTTT.

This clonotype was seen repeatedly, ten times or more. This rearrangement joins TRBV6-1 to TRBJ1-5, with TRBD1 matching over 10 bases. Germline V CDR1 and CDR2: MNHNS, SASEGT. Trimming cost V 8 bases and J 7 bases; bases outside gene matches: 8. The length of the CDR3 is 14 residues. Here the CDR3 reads CASRGTGARQPQHF. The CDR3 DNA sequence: TGTGCCAGCCGAGGGACAGGGGCACGACAGCCCCAGCATTTT.

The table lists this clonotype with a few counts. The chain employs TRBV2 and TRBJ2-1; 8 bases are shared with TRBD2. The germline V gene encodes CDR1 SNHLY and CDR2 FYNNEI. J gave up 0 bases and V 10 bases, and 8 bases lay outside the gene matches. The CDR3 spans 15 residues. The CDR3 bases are TGTGCCAAAACCATGAGCGGGGGCTCCTACAATGAGCAGTTCTTC. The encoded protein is CAKTMSGGSYNEQFF.

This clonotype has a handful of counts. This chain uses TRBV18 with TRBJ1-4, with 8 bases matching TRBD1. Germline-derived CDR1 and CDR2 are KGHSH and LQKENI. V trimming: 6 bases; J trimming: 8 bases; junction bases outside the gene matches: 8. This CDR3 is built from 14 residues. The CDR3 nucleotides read TGTGCCAGCTCGACCGGGACAGGATTGGAAAAACTGTTTTTT. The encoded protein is CASSTGTGLEKLFF.

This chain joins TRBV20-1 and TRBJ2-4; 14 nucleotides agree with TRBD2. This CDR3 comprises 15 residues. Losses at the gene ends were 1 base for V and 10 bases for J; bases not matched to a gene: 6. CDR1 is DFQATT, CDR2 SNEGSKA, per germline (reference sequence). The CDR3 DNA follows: TGCAGTGCTAGAGCTCTGGGACTAGCGGGAGAAATTCAGTACTTC. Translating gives CSARALGLAGEIQYF.

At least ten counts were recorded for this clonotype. CDR3 sequence (DNA): TGTGCCAGCAGAGGGCTGATGAATAGTCTCACTGAAGCTTTCTTT. This sequence encodes CASRGLMNSLTEAFF. The V gene is TRBV6-1, the J gene TRBJ1-1; D is uncertain. Germline-derived CDR1 and CDR2 are MNHNS and SASEGT. The CDR3 has 15 amino acids. V was cut by 6 bases and J by 4 bases, with 18 bases left in between.

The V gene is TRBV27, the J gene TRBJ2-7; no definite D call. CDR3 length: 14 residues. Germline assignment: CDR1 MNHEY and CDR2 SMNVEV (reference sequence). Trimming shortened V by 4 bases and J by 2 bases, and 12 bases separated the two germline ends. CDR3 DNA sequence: TGTGCCAGCAGTTCCAGGATTGCGACCTACGAGCAGTACTTC. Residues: CASSSRIATYEQYF.

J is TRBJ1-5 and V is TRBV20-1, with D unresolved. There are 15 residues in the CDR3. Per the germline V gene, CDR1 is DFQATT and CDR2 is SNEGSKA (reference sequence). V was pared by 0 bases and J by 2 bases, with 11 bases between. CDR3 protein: CSAREGVWGNQPQHF. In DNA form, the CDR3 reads TGCAGTGCTAGAGAAGGAGTATGGGGCAATCAGCCCCAGCATTTT.

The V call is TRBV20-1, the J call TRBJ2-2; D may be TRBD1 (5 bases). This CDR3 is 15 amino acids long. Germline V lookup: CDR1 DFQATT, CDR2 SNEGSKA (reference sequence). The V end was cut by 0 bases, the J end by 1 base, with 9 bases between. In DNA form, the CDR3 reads TGCAGTGCTAGAGACAGGGAACGGAACACCGGGGAGCTGTTTTTT. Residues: CSARDRERNTGELFF.

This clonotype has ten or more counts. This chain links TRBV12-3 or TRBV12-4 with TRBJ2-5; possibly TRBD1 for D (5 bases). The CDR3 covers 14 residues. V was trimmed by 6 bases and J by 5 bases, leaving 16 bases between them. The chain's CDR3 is CASSQSSGSETQYF. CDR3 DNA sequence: TGTGCCAGCAGCCAAAGTTCAGGGTCCGAGACCCAGTACTTC.

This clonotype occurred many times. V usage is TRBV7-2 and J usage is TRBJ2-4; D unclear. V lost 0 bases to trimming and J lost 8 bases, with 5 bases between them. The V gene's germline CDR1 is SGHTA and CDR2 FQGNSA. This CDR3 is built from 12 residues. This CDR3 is CASSLAADIQYF. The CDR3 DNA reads TGTGCCAGCAGCTTAGCGGCGGACATTCAGTACTTC.

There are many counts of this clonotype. Here the CDR3 DNA reads TGTGCCAGCCTCTTACAGAGGGGGACTGAAGCTTTCTTT. The encoded protein is CASLLQRGTEAFF. The chain couples TRBV12-3 or TRBV12-4 to TRBJ1-1; maybe TRBD1 (6 bases). The CDR3 consists of 13 residues. Trimming took 8 bases from V and 5 from J, leaving 15 bases between them.

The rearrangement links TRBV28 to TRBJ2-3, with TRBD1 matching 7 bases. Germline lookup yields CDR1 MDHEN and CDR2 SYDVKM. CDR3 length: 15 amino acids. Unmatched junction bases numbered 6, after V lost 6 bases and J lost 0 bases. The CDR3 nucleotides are TGTGCCAGCAGATACCGGGACAGAAGCACAGATACGCAGTATTTT. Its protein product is CASRYRDRSTDTQYF. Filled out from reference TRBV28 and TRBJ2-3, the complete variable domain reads DVKVTQSSRYLVKRTGEKVFLECVQDMDHENMFWYRQDPGLGLRLIYFSYDVKMKEKGDIPEGYSVSREKKERFSLILESASTNQTSMYLCASRYRDRSTDTQYFGPGTRLTVL.

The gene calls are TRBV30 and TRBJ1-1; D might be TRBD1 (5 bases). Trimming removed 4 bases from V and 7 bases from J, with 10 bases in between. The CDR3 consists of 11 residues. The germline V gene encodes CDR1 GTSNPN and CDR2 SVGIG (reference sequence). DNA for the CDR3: TGTGCCTGGAACCGGGACCATGAAGCTTTCTTT. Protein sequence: CAWNRDHEAFF.

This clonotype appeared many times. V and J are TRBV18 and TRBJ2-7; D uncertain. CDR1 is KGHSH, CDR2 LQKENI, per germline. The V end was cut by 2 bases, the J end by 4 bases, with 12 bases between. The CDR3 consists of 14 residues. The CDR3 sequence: CASSPALNGYEQYF. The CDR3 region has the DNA TGTGCCAGCTCACCAGCCCTCAACGGGTACGAGCAGTACTTC. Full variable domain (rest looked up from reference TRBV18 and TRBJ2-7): NAGVMQNPRHLVRRRGQEARLRCSPMKGHSHVYWYRQLPEEGLKFMVYLQKENIIDESGMPKERFSAEFPKEGPSILRIQQVVRGDSAAYFCASSPALNGYEQYFGPGTRLTVT.